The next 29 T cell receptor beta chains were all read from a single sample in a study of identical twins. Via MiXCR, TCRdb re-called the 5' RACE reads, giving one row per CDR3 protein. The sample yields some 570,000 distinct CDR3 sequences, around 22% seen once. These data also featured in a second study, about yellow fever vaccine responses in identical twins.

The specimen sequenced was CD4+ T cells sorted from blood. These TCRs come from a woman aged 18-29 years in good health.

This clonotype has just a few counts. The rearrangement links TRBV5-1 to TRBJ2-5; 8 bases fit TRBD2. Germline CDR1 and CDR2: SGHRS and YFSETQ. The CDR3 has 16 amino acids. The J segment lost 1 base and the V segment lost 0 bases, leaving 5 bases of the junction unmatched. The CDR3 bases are TGCGCCAGCAGCTTGGTAGGTAGCGGGACCCAAGAGACCCAGTACTTC. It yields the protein CASSLVGSGTQETQYF.

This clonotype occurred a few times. The CDR3 loop reads CASSFLEAATGGDNEQFF. CDR3 DNA sequence: TGTGCCAGCAGTTTTCTTGAGGCGGCAACGGGGGGGGACAATGAGCAGTTCTTC. The chain joins TRBV28 to TRBJ2-1; 8 positions match TRBD2. CDR1 is MDHEN, CDR2 SYDVKM, per germline. The CDR3 has 18 residues. V was pared by 3 bases and J by 5 bases, with 15 bases of the junction left unmatched.

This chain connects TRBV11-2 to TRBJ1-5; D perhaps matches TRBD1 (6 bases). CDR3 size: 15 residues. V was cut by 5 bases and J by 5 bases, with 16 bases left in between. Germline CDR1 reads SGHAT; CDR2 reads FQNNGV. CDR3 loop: CASSNGQWGDQPQHF. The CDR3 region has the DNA TGTGCCAGCAGCAACGGACAGTGGGGCGATCAGCCCCAGCATTTT.

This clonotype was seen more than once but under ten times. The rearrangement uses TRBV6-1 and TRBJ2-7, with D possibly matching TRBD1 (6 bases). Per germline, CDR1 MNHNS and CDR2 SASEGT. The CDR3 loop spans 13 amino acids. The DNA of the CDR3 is TGTGCCAGCAGAGACAGAATTACAGGGAAGGGTGGCGTC. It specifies CASRDRITGKGGV.

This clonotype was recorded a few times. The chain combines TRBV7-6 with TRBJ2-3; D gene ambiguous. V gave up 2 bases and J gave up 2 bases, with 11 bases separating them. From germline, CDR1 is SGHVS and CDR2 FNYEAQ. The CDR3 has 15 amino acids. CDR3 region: CASSLYLGVTDTQYF. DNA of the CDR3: TGTGCCAGCAGCTTATATCTAGGCGTCACAGATACGCAGTATTTT.

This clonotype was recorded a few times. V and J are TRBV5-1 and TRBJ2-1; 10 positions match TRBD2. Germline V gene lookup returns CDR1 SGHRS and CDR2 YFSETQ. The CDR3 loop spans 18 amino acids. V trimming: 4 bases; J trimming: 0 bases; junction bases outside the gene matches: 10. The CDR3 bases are TGCGCCAGCAGCGGGGTTAGCGGGAGGACCTACTCCTACAATGAGCAGTTCTTC. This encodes CASSGVSGRTYSYNEQFF.

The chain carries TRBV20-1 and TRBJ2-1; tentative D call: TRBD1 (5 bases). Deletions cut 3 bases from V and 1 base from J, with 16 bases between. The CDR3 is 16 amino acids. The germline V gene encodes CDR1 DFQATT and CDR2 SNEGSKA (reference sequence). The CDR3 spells CSARGRSSASYNEQFF. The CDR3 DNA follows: TGCAGTGCTAGGGGGCGGTCATCAGCTTCCTACAATGAGCAGTTCTTC.

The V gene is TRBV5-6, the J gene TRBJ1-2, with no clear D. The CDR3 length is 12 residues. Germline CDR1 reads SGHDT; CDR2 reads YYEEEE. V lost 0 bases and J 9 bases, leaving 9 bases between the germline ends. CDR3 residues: CASSLVGIRYTF. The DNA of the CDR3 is TGTGCCAGCAGCTTGGTTGGGATCCGCTACACCTTC.

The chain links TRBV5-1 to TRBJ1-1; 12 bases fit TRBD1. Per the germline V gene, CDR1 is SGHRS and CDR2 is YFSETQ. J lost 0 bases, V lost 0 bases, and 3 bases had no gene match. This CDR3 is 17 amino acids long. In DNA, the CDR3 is TGCGCCAGCAGCTTGGGGGGGACAGGGGGCTTGAACACTGAAGCTTTCTTT. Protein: CASSLGGTGGLNTEAFF.

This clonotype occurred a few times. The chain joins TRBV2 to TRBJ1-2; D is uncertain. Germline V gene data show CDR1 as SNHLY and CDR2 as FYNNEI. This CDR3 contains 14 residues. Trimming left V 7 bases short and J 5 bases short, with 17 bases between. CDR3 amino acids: CASTNVQASYGYTF. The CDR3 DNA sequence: TGTGCCAGCACAAATGTCCAGGCATCGTATGGCTACACCTTC.

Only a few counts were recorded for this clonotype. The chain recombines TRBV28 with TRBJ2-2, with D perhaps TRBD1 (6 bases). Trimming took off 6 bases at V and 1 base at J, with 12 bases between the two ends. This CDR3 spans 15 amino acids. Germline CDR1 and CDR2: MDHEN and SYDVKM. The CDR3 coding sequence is TGTGCCAGCAGCCCCGCGGACAGGAACACCGGGGAGCTGTTTTTT. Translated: CASSPADRNTGELFF.

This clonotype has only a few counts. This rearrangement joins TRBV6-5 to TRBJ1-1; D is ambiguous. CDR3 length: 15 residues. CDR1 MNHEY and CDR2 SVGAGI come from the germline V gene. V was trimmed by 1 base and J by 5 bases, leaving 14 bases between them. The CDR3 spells CASSYYPDGNTEAFF. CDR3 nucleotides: TGTGCCAGCAGTTACTATCCGGACGGAAATACTGAAGCTTTCTTT.

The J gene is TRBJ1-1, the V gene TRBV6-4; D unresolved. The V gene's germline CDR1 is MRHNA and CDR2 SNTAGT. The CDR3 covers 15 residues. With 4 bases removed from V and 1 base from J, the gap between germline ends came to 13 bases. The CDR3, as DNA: TGTGCCAGCAGTGCAGGAGGGATCGCGAACACTGAAGCTTTCTTT. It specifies CASSAGGIANTEAFF.

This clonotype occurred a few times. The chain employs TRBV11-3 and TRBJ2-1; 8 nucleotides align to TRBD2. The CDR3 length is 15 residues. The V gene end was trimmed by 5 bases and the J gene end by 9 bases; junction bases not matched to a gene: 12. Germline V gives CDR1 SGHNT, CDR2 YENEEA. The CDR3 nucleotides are TGTGCCAGCAGCCTACTAGCGGAACAAGGGGGTGAGCAGTTCTTC. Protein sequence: CASSLLAEQGGEQFF.

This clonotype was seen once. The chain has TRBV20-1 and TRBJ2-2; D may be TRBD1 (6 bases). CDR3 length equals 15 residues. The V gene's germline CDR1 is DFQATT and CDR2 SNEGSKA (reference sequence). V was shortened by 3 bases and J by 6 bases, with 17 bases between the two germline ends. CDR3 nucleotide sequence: TGCAGTGCTAGCACACAGGGACCCCCCGCCGGGGAGCTGTTTTTT. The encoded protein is CSASTQGPPAGELFF.

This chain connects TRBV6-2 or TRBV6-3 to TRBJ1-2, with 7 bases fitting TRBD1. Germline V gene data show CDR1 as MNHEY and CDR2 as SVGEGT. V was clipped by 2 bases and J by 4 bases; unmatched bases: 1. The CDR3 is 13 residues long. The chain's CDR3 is CASSYGDSYGYTF. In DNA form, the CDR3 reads TGTGCCAGCAGTTACGGGGACAGCTATGGCTACACCTTC.

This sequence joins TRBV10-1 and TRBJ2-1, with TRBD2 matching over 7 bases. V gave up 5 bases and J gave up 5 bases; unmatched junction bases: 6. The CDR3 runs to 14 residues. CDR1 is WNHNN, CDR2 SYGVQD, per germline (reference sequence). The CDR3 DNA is TGCGCCAGCAGTTTTCAGGGAGGGAACAATGAGCAGTTCTTC. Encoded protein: CASSFQGGNNEQFF.

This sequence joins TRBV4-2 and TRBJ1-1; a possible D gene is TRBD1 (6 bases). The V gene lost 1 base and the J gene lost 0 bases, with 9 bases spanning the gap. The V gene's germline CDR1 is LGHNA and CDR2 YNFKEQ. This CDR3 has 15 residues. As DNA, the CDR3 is TGTGCCAGCAGCCAAGCCACAGGGCTGAACACTGAAGCTTTCTTT. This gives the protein CASSQATGLNTEAFF.

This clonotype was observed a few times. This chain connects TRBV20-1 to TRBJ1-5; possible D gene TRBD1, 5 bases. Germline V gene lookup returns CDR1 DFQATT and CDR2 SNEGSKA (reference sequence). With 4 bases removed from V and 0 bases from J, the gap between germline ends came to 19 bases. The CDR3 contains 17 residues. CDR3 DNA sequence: TGCAGTGCTATAAGCTCGGACAAATTTTATAGCAATCAGCCCCAGCATTTT. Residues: CSAISSDKFYSNQPQHF.

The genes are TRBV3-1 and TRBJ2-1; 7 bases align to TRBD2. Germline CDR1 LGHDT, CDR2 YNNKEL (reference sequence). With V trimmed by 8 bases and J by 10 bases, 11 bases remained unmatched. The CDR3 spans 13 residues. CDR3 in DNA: TGTGCCAGCTCTCTGGGGACTATCGGCGAGCAGTTCTTC. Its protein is CASSLGTIGEQFF.

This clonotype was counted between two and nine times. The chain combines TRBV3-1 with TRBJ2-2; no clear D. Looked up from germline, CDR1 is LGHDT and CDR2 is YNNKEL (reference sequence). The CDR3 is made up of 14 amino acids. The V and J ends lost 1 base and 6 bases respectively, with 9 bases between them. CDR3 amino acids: CASSQAGGSGELFF. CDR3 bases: TGTGCCAGCAGCCAAGCTGGCGGTTCCGGGGAGCTGTTTTTT. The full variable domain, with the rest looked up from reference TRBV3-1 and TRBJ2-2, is DTAVSQTPKYLVTQMGNDKSIKCEQNLGHDTMYWYKQDSKKFLKIMFSYNNKELIINETVPNRFSPKSPDKAHLNLHINSLELGDSAVYFCASSQAGGSGELFFGEGSRLTVL.

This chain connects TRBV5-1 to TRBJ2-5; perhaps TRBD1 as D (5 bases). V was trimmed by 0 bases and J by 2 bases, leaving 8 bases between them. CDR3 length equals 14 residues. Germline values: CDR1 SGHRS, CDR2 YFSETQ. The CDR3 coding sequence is TGCGCCAGCAGCTTGGGACAGCCGCAAGAGACCCAGTACTTC. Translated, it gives CASSLGQPQETQYF.

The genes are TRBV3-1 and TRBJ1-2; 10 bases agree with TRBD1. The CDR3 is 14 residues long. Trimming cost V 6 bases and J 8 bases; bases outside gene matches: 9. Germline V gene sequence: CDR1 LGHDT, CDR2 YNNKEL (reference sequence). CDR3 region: CASSPGQGIGGYTF. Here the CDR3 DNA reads TGTGCCAGCAGTCCGGGACAGGGGATCGGCGGCTACACCTTC.

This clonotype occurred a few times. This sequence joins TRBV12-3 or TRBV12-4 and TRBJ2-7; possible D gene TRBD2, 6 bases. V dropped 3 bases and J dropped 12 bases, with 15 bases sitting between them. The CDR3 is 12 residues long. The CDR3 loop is CASSFGGKKPYF. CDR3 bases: TGTGCCAGCAGTTTTGGAGGGAAGAAACCGTACTTC.

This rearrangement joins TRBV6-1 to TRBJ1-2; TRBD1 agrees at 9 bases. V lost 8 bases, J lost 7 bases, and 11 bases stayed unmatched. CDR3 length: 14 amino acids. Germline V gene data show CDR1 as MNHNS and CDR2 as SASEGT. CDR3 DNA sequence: TGTGCCAGCCGGTCGGGGGGGACAGGGAGTGGCTACACCTTC. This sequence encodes CASRSGGTGSGYTF.

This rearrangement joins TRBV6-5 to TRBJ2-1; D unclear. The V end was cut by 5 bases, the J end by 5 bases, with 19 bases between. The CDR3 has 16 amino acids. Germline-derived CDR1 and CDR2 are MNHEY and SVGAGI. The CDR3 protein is CASSTPVGSLHNEQFF. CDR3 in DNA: TGTGCCAGCAGTACTCCCGTTGGATCCCTACACAATGAGCAGTTCTTC.

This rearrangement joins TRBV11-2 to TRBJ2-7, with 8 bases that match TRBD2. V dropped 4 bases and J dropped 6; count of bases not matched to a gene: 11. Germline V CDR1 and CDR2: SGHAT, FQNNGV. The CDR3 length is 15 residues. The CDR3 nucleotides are TGTGCCAGCAGCTCCCAGCGGGAGTCTGTTAGCGAGCAGTACTTC. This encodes CASSSQRESVSEQYF.

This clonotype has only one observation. The CDR3 loop reads CASSQGGPINTEAFF. In nucleotides, the CDR3 is TGTGCCAGCAGCCAAGGGGGGCCGATTAACACTGAAGCTTTCTTT. J is TRBJ1-1 and V is TRBV3-1; TRBD1 is a possible D gene (6 bases). The ends were cut back, 1 base at V and 2 bases at J, with 11 bases in the middle. The CDR3 has 15 amino acids. CDR1 and CDR2 (germline): LGHDT, YNNKEL (reference sequence).

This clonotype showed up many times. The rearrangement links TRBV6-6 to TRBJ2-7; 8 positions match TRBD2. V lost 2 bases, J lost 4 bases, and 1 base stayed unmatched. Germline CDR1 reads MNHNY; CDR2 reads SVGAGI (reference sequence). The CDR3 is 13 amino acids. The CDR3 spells CASSYRGGYEQYF. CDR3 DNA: TGTGCCAGCAGTTACCGGGGGGGATACGAGCAGTACTTC.